These 8 T cell receptor beta chains were all obtained from the same sample, sequenced in a study of T cells in Graves' hyperthyroidism and ophthalmopathy. RNA transcripts provided the source from which TCR beta CDR3 regions were amplified. The TCR CDR3 first-round RT-PCR relied on the HTBI primer set. Each CDR3 protein is one row after TCRdb ran MiXCR on the multiplex PCR reads. Of approximately 560,000 distinct CDR3 sequences in the sample, around 16% were seen once. The sequenced sample was blood. All receptors come from a woman aged 25 to 39 with Graves' hyperthyroidism.

This clonotype was counted many times. The gene calls are TRBV2 and TRBJ2-3; a weak D match, TRBD1 (5 bases). The germline V gene has CDR1 SNHLY and CDR2 FYNNEI. V was clipped by 7 bases and J by 4 bases, with 15 bases between them. The CDR3 has 14 residues. CDR3 DNA sequence: TGTGCCAGCAAGCTCCTAGTAGGGGCAGATACGCAGTATTTT. Its translation: CASKLLVGADTQYF.

This clonotype appeared many times. The chain is built from TRBV28 and TRBJ2-1; 8 positions agree with TRBD2. This CDR3 spans 17 amino acids. V dropped 6 bases and J dropped 6; count of bases not matched to a gene: 16. Per germline, CDR1 MDHEN and CDR2 SYDVKM. DNA for the CDR3: TGTGCCAGCAGCCCCGGTCCTGGCGGGAGGTCTGGCAATGAGCAGTTCTTC. Translation: CASSPGPGGRSGNEQFF.

This clonotype was seen repeatedly, ten times or more. V usage is TRBV3-1 and J usage is TRBJ1-1; 8 bases are a match to TRBD1. The J segment lost 1 base and the V segment lost 3 bases, leaving 4 bases of the junction unmatched. Germline V gene data show CDR1 as LGHDT and CDR2 as YNNKEL (reference sequence). This CDR3 comprises 15 residues. In DNA form, the CDR3 reads TGTGCCAGCAGCCAGGGCAGGGGGCGGAACACTGAAGCTTTCTTT. This encodes CASSQGRGRNTEAFF.

This clonotype was seen repeatedly, ten times or more. This chain links TRBV7-2 with TRBJ1-1; perhaps TRBD1 as D (5 bases). With 2 bases removed from V and 5 bases from J, the gap between germline ends came to 12 bases. Germline V gene data show CDR1 as SGHTA and CDR2 as FQGNSA. CDR3 length: 14 residues. The CDR3 spells CASSLIRGETEAFF. In DNA, the CDR3 is TGTGCCAGCAGCTTAATAAGAGGGGAGACTGAAGCTTTCTTT.

This clonotype was observed at least ten times. Here the CDR3 reads CASRPHPEAYEQYF. CDR3 in DNA: TGTGCCAGCAGACCCCACCCCGAGGCCTACGAGCAGTACTTC. The genes are TRBV7-2 and TRBJ2-7; D gene unclear. CDR1 and CDR2 from the germline V gene are SGHTA and FQGNSA. Trimming took 6 bases from V and 2 from J, leaving 14 bases between them. The CDR3 contains 14 residues.

This clonotype was seen ten or more times. The chain links TRBV20-1 to TRBJ2-1; 10 bases line up with TRBD2. In germline, CDR1 is DFQATT, CDR2 SNEGSKA (reference sequence). This CDR3 is built from 18 residues. The junction had 18 bases not matched to a gene; V was cut back by 6 bases and J by 4 bases. CDR3 loop: CSAMDRELAGVRYNEQFF. CDR3 DNA: TGCAGTGCGATGGACAGGGAGCTAGCGGGAGTACGTTACAATGAGCAGTTCTTC.

This clonotype occurred many times. The rearrangement uses TRBV24-1 and TRBJ2-7; either TRBD1 or TRBD2 may fit D (5 bases each). CDR1 is KGHDR, CDR2 SFDVKD, per germline. The CDR3 extends over 15 amino acids. V lost 4 bases, J lost 0 bases, and 12 bases lay in between. CDR3 protein: CATSDRGTGSYEQYF. CDR3 bases: TGTGCCACCAGTGACCGAGGGACCGGCTCCTACGAGCAGTACTTC.

This clonotype was found a few times. This chain joins TRBV19 and TRBJ2-2; no clear D. V was pared by 4 bases and J by 6 bases, with 6 bases between. In germline, CDR1 is LNHDA, CDR2 SQIVND (reference sequence). This CDR3 has 12 residues. CDR3 loop: CASSNRPGELFF. CDR3 bases: TGTGCCAGTAGTAACCGACCCGGGGAGCTGTTTTTT. Looking up the rest from reference TRBV19 and TRBJ2-2 gives the full variable domain: DGGITQSPKYLFRKEGQNVTLSCEQNLNHDAMYWYRQDPGQGLRLIYYSQIVNDFQKGDIAEGYSVSREKKESFPLTVTSAQKNPTAFYLCASSNRPGELFFGEGSRLTVL.